This is a list of T cell receptor beta chains from one sample in a study of beta chain features in type 1 diabetes. Some clones are missing from TCRdb's copy, which holds only in-frame ones; the method was immunoSEQ multiplex PCR. Among 550,000 to 850,000 clones listed, around 15% were seen once. Sequenced material: naive CD4+ T cells from blood. The receptor source for this set is a man aged 18 to 30 with type 1 diabetes. The CDR3 runs from the conserved cysteine through the conserved F or W. The size field is filled for only some rows; it gives once, few, many or a size class.

V: TRBV5-1; size: few; CDR3: CASSLNEDSPLHF
V: TRBV30; size: .; CDR3: CAWSALISGTGGIGAFF
V: TRBV19; size: .; CDR3: CASKTGVTTEAFF
V: TRBV2; size: few; CDR3: CASSEEGTGNNEQFF
V: TRBV18; size: .; CDR3: CASSRQDTGELFF
V: TRBV9; size: .; CDR3: CASSVVTGGAFPPEQFF
V: TRBV4-1; size: few; CDR3: CASSQGRDQRYYGYTF
V: TRBV9; size: .; CDR3: CASSPGAGGSYEQYF
V: TRBV7-9; size: .; CDR3: CASSARTGTGELFF
V: TRBV7-3; size: few; CDR3: CASSLRPGQGEYGYTF
V: TRBV27; size: .; CDR3: CASRTGTVNNSPLHF
V: TRBV6-5; size: few; CDR3: CASSYDTLSNTEAFF
V: TRBV5-1; size: few; CDR3: CASSPDSYEQYF
V: TRBV2; size: .; CDR3: CASRPSPGRGDGYTF
V: TRBV13; size: few; CDR3: CASSLGDLRVSDTEAFF
V: TRBV27; size: .; CDR3: CASSLLGGQPLNYGYTF
V: TRBV6-1; size: few; CDR3: CASSEVKATEAFF
V: TRBV6-5; size: .; CDR3: CASSYSGGASHEQFF
V: TRBV5-6; size: .; CDR3: CASNGDRNYGYTF
V: TRBV14; size: .; CDR3: CASSPRTGGSSPLHF
V: TRBV5-1; size: .; CDR3: CASSPPTDTQYF
V: TRBV4-1; size: few; CDR3: CASSPRRTGLNEKLFF
V: TRBV29-1; size: few; CDR3: CSVGQGGETQYF
V: TRBV6-5; size: .; CDR3: CASSYSRTGGHEQYF
V: TRBV6-5; size: .; CDR3: CASSYDGYSGNTIYF
V: TRBV9; size: .; CDR3: CASSVVGQKETQYF
V: TRBV4-1; size: few; CDR3: CASSRPGREETQYF
V: TRBV5-4; size: few; CDR3: CASTPEGLGNYGYTF
V: TRBV27; size: .; CDR3: CASSRLLQEGLGTEAFF
V: TRBV6-6; size: few; CDR3: CASSYSMANEQFF
V: TRBV27; size: few; CDR3: CASSSPGSGNTIYF
V: TRBV5-1; size: few; CDR3: CASTGLAGANVLTF
V: TRBV10-3; size: .; CDR3: CAIRSGQEWETQYF
V: TRBV7-6; size: .; CDR3: CASSSQRDQPQHF
V: TRBV7-6; size: few; CDR3: CASIPAGTHNEQFF
V: TRBV6-5; size: .; CDR3: CASSSIRDLETQYF
V: TRBV4-1; size: few; CDR3: CASSQDTRGINSPLHF
V: TRBV30; size: few; CDR3: CAWNRDRGPGGYTF
V: TRBV7-9; size: .; CDR3: CASSLTGRDEQYF
V: TRBV2; size: .; CDR3: CASSTNSPEEFF
V: TRBV28; size: few; CDR3: CASRGGFEGNTEAFF
V: TRBV15; size: few; CDR3: CATSRDLAGGREQYF
V: TRBV5-1; size: few; CDR3: CASSVPGQGNNEQFF
V: TRBV2; size: .; CDR3: CASSEAQQGTDTQYF
V: TRBV11-3; size: few; CDR3: CASSLGLAGVEDTQYF
V: TRBV7-3; size: .; CDR3: CASSSAAGPQETQYF
V: TRBV28; size: few; CDR3: CASSSPGTGVYNEQFF
V: TRBV19; size: .; CDR3: CASSIQPGQQETQYF
V: TRBV28; size: .; CDR3: CASSFPPGYEQYF
V: TRBV25-1; size: .; CDR3: CASSGSGSYTQYF
V: TRBV18; size: few; CDR3: CASSPVGASSPLHF
V: TRBV2; size: .; CDR3: CASSRTGAAHEQYF